The 8 T cell receptor beta chains presented below share a single source sample, sequenced in a study of T cell responses to AZD1222 COVID-19 vaccine. Profiling relied on immunoSEQ multiplex PCR, and the TCRdb table lists in-frame clones only, not all of them. The sample carries some 150,000 clones, 88% recorded once. The sample in question was peripheral blood, obtained 28 days after the second AZD1222 dose. These receptors all come from an adult who received the AZD1222 COVID-19 vaccine.

The genes are TRBV10-3 and TRBJ2-1; 9 bases align to TRBD2. The CDR3 consists of 16 residues. The trim removed 3 bases at V and 7 bases at J, leaving 10 bases unmatched. Germline V lookup: CDR1 ENHRY, CDR2 SYGVKD. DNA of the CDR3: TGTGCCATCAGTGAAGCGGGGGGCCTTTCGCTTAATGAGCAGTTCTTC. It encodes CAISEAGGLSLNEQFF.

The chain links TRBV6-5 to TRBJ1-5, with a tentative D call TRBD1 (5 bases). CDR1 is MNHEY, CDR2 SVGAGI, per germline. With 8 bases removed from V and 0 bases from J, the gap between germline ends came to 11 bases. This CDR3 is built from 14 residues. The CDR3 sequence: CASGGEYSNQPQHF. DNA for the CDR3: TGTGCCAGCGGGGGAGAGTATAGCAATCAGCCCCAGCATTTT.

The chain combines TRBV27 with TRBJ2-1, with D maybe TRBD1 (6 bases). Germline V gene data show CDR1 as MNHEY and CDR2 as SMNVEV (reference sequence). The V end lost 2 bases, the J end lost 16 bases, and 21 bases lay between the germline ends. The CDR3 spans 14 residues. CDR3 sequence (DNA): TGTGCCAGCAGTTTAAGGGACAACTCTCCCCGCGAATTCTTC. Translated: CASSLRDNSPREFF.

In its sample, this clone was seen once. The chain links TRBV28 to TRBJ1-6, with 7 bases lining up with TRBD1. There are 16 residues in the CDR3. Trimming took 6 bases from V and 9 from J; bases not matched to a gene: 14. Germline CDR1 reads MDHEN; CDR2 reads SYDVKM. CDR3 DNA sequence: TGTGCCAGCAGGTTGCCTCACAAGGGGGCCGGTTCACCCCTCCACTTT. It translates to CASRLPHKGAGSPLHF.

This chain joins TRBV30 and TRBJ1-2; no reliable D call. Germline assignment: CDR1 GTSNPN and CDR2 SVGIG (reference sequence). This CDR3 has 13 residues. Trimming stripped 2 bases from V and 4 bases from J, with 11 bases between. The CDR3 DNA follows: TGTGCCTGGAGTATGGGAGTCAGCTATGGCTACACCTTC. Translating gives CAWSMGVSYGYTF.

The rearrangement joins TRBV15 to TRBJ2-5, with D perhaps TRBD2 (7 bases). V was shortened by 0 bases and J by 4 bases, with 15 bases between the two germline ends. The CDR3 consists of 16 residues. The germline V gene encodes CDR1 LNHNV and CDR2 YYDKDF (reference sequence). CDR3 sequence (DNA): TGTGCCACCAGCAGAGATTTCGGGGGGCTAGGAGAGACCCAGTACTTC. Amino acid sequence: CATSRDFGGLGETQYF.

V is TRBV30 and J is TRBJ2-2; D is unresolved. The length of the CDR3 is 12 residues. V lost 4 bases and J lost 5, with 8 bases in between. CDR1 GTSNPN and CDR2 SVGIG come from the germline V gene (reference sequence). As DNA, the CDR3 is TGTGCCTGGACCCCTGTAACCGGGGAGCTGTTTTTT. It is translated as CAWTPVTGELFF.

As DNA, the CDR3 is TGTGCCAGCAGTGCCTTTAATTCACCCCTCCACTTT. Translation: CASSAFNSPLHF. The rearrangement joins TRBV2 to TRBJ1-6; D unclear. The CDR3 spans 12 residues. Germline lookup yields CDR1 SNHLY and CDR2 FYNNEI. V lost 4 bases and J 6 bases, leaving 4 bases between the germline ends. The variable domain in full, with the rest retrieved from reference TRBV2 and TRBJ1-6, is EPEVTQTPSHQVTQMGQEVILRCVPISNHLYFYWYRQILGQKVEFLVSFYNNEISEKSEIFDDQFSVERPDGSNFTLKIRSTKLEDSAMYFCASSAFNSPLHFGNGTRLTVT.